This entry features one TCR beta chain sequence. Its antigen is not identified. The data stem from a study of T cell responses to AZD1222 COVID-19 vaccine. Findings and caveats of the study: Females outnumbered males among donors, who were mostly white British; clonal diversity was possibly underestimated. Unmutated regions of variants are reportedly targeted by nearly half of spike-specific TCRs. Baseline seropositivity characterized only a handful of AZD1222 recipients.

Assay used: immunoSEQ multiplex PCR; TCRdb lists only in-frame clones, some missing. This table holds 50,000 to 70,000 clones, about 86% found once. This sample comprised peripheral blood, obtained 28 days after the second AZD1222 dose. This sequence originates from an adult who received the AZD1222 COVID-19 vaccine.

CDR3 protein: CASADRGNEQYF. The CDR3 DNA is TGTGCCAGCGCCGACAGGGGGAACGAGCAGTACTTC. This chain joins TRBV6-5 and TRBJ2-7, with TRBD1 matching over 9 bases. V shed 8 bases, J shed 5 bases, and the junction held 4 bases outside the gene matches. The CDR3 spans 12 residues. Germline loops: CDR1 MNHEY, CDR2 SVGAGI.